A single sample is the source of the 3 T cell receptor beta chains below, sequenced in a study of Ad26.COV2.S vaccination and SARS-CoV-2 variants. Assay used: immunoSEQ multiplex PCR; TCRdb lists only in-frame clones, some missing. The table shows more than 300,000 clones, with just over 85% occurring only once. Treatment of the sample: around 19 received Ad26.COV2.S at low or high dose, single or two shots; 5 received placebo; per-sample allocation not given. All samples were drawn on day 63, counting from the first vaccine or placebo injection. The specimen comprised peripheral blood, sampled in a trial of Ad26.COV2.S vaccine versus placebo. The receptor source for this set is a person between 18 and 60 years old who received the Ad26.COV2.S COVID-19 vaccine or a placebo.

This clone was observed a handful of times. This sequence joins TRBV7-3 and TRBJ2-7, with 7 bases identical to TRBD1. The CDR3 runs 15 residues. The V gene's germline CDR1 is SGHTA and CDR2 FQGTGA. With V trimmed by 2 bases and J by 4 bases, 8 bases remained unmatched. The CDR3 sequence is CASSLDRVFPYEQYF. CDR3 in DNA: TGTGCCAGCAGCTTAGACAGGGTGTTCCCGTACGAGCAGTACTTC.

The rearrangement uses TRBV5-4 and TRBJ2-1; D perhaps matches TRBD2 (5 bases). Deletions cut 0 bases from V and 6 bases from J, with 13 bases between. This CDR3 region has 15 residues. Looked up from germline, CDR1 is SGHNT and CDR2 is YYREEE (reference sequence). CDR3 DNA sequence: TGTGCCAGCAGCTTGGATTTTCGGGGTTTCAATGAGCAGTTCTTC. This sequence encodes CASSLDFRGFNEQFF.

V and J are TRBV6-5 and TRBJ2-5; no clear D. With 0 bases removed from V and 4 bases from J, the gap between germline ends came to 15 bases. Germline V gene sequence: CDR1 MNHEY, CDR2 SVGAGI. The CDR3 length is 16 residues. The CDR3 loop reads CASSYSTSPRAETQYF. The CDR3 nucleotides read TGTGCCAGCAGTTACTCGACGAGTCCAAGGGCAGAGACCCAGTACTTC.